This T cell receptor (beta chain) was profiled in a study of blood T cell repertoires in COVID-19 (dated by TCRdb to about 2020). Broadly, across the study: Samples covering the acute and convalescent phases of COVID-19 were provided by collaborators in the United States, Italy and Spain. Subjects who had been exposed to COVID-19, were actively infected with it, or had recovered from it provided the deeply sampled blood TCRbeta repertoires that made up the dataset. The repertoires were made available in a free public database intended to serve as a resource for research on the immune response to SARS-CoV-2. The material from the prospective study consisted of cDNA or gDNA derived from T cells, B-cell-depleted T cells, or PBMCs. Where HLA class I and class II types were available, the types were taken from metadata supplied by the sample provider, not from assay-based typing. The sample metadata nearly always contained a de-identified subject ID, COVID-19 status, age in years and sex. The samples were drawn from two sources: the first 160 participants of the ongoing ImmuneRACE study, and 1,200 or so subjects contributed by 6 global collaborators.

In the prospective study, participants were about 18 to 95 years old, resided in about two dozen geographic areas of the United States, and were enrolled through a virtual design. In the prospective study, cohorts were assigned on the basis of participant-reported clinical history obtained from a screening survey and a study questionnaire. ImmuneRACE Cohort 3 recovered participants were defined by two consecutive negative NP/OP PCR tests, healthcare professional clearance, or symptom resolution. In the prospective study, whole blood, serum and a nasopharyngeal or oropharyngeal swab were collected from each participant by mobile phlebotomists. Additional blood draws and questionnaires over an approximately 2-month period could optionally be provided by prospective study participants. Before DNA extraction, blood samples from the prospective study were shipped at room temperature or frozen. As encoded in the germline V gene, CDR1 is SGHDN while CDR2 is FVKESK. Measured from the cysteine to the phenylalanine, the CDR3 is 14 residues long. Only the CDR3 part of the read is kept: 42 bases, read in frame from the first base. V loses 2 bases, J loses 5 bases, and the germline ends lie 13 bases apart.

Here is what the overall study found, with its caveats: The amount of clinical and demographic metadata varied by source and participant and was provided uncurated.

The immunoSEQ Assay, a bias-controlled multiplex PCR, was used to amplify TCRbeta CDR3 regions from genomic DNA. For the original study's pipeline: The number of nucleated cells in each sample was estimated from the amplification of reference gene primers within the assay. To quantify the absolute abundance of each unique TCRbeta CDR3 rearrangement, sequence reads were collapsed and filtered. For each sample, productive Simpson clonality was calculated as the square root of Simpson's diversity index across productive rearrangements. TCRdb's version of the immuneACCESS table is confined to in-frame rearrangements and falls short of the full clone set. An unresolved V gene accounts for under half of the shortfall where checked; the remainder is of unknown origin. The V and J calls and clone size were taken over from that table, and D and trimming were inferred from the DNA. The sample yields roughly 150,000 clones; roughly 80% were counted once. Roughly 8% of the sample is in the top ten clones.

In the case of this clone: Its antigen is not yet known. Base qualities are missing; no much larger clone stands one base away.

The chain is made from TRBV14 and TRBJ2-7; the D gene is possibly TRBD1, with 5 bases matching. The source material was PBMCs or T cells enriched from blood (not recorded which). The TCR sequence derives from a woman aged 45-65 years who had recovered from COVID-19. In nucleotide form, the sequence is TGTGCCAGCAGCCAAAGCTTTCAGGGTAACGAGCAGTACTTC. This is translated as CASSQSFQGNEQYF.